Given below is one TCR beta chain in context. Its antigen is unidentified. The data derive from a study of identical twins. Study results and caveats: For cord blood, abundant beta clonotypes had fewer insertions, unlike memory repertoires, which showed none.

With 3 bases removed from V and 1 base from J, the gap between germline ends came to 7 bases. The germline CDR1 and CDR2 sequences are DFQATT and SNEGSKA (reference sequence). The CDR3 has 12 residues. TCRdb redid the calling of the 5' RACE reads with MiXCR, one entry per CDR3 protein. The table records some 900,000 distinct CDR3 sequences, 9% to 15% of them present only once. These sequences were also reported in another study, on yellow fever vaccine responses in identical twins.

The sequence was obtained from a woman in her late teens or twenties in good health. The V call is TRBV20-1, the J call TRBJ2-7; D is unclear. The sample taken for sequencing was PBMCs. CDR3 residues: CSASEQSYEQYF. The CDR3 DNA sequence: TGCAGTGCTAGTGAACAGTCCTACGAGCAGTACTTC.